Each of the 31 T cell receptor beta chains below was sequenced from the same sample in a study of technical replicates of blood from a few donors. Only in-frame clones appear in the TCRdb table, and some are missing; sequencing was by immunoSEQ multiplex PCR. The data contain more than 75,000 clones, around 85% of them singletons. The sequenced material came from PBMCs. The origin of the receptors is a human donor in good health. Some clones in this sample may be carry-over from other donors' samples.

This rearrangement joins TRBV30 to TRBJ1-2, with D possibly being TRBD1 (5 bases). Trimming took off 3 bases at V and 4 bases at J, with 15 bases between the two ends. Germline-derived CDR1 and CDR2 are GTSNPN and SVGIG (reference sequence). The CDR3 loop spans 14 amino acids. As DNA, the CDR3 is TGTGCCTGGAGGGGGGGTGTCAACGGCTATGGCTACACCTTC. Translated, it gives CAWRGGVNGYGYTF.

This chain connects TRBV27 to TRBJ1-6; D call uncertain. The CDR3 totals 12 residues. Germline V gene lookup returns CDR1 MNHEY and CDR2 SMNVEV (reference sequence). The germline V and J ends were trimmed by 9 bases and 2 bases, with 5 bases remaining between them. The DNA of the CDR3 is TGTGCCAGTCGCGCCTATAATTCACCCCTCCACTTT. Translating gives CASRAYNSPLHF.

V is TRBV10-3 and J is TRBJ2-1; the match to TRBD2 covers 14 bases. Germline V lookup: CDR1 ENHRY, CDR2 SYGVKD. This CDR3 spans 17 amino acids. V was clipped by 6 bases and J by 1 base; unmatched bases: 5. CDR3 bases: TGTGCCATCAGCGGACTAGCGGGAGGTAATTCCTACAATGAGCAGTTCTTC. Encoded protein: CAISGLAGGNSYNEQFF.

This clone was found a few times. J is TRBJ2-3 and V is TRBV5-4; maybe TRBD1 (6 bases). V was shortened by 4 bases and J by 4 bases, with 13 bases between the two germline ends. CDR1 SGHNT and CDR2 YYREEE come from the germline V gene (reference sequence). This CDR3 has 14 amino acids. The CDR3 region is CASSRGSYSDTQYF. CDR3 DNA: TGTGCCAGCAGCAGGGGGTCCTATTCAGATACGCAGTATTTT. Looking up the rest from reference TRBV5-4 and TRBJ2-3 gives the full variable domain: ETGVTQSPTHLIKTRGQQVTLRCSSQSGHNTVSWYQQALGQGPQFIFQYYREEENGRGNFPPRFSGLQFPNYSSELNVNALELDDSALYLCASSRGSYSDTQYFGPGTRLTVL.

The rearrangement uses TRBV29-1 and TRBJ1-1; possibly TRBD1 for D (5 bases). V lost 6 bases, J lost 4 bases, and 9 bases lay in between. The CDR3 consists of 11 residues. The germline V gene encodes CDR1 SQVTM and CDR2 ANQGSEA. CDR3 in amino acids: CSVGGITEAFF. CDR3 sequence (DNA): TGCAGCGTGGGGGGTATCACTGAAGCTTTCTTT.

The gene calls are TRBV11-2 and TRBJ1-1; D is unclear. The germline V gene encodes CDR1 SGHAT and CDR2 FQNNGV. V was cut by 6 bases and J by 4 bases, with 6 bases left in between. The CDR3 sequence is 11 residues long. Here the CDR3 DNA reads TGTGCCAGCAGAGTACTCACTGAAGCTTTCTTT. Protein product: CASRVLTEAFF.

This clone appeared a single time. The chain couples TRBV6-5 to TRBJ2-7; a weak D match, TRBD1 (6 bases). The CDR3 loop spans 15 amino acids. Germline V gives CDR1 MNHEY, CDR2 SVGAGI. The germline V and J ends were trimmed by 2 bases and 1 base, with 12 bases remaining between them. CDR3: CASSYQSDSSYEQYF. As DNA, the CDR3 is TGTGCCAGCAGTTACCAATCGGACAGTTCCTACGAGCAGTACTTC.

The chain links TRBV18 to TRBJ2-7; 7 bases map to TRBD2. Germline lookup yields CDR1 KGHSH and CDR2 LQKENI. This CDR3 is 15 amino acids long. The V gene end was trimmed by 0 bases and the J gene end by 2 bases; junction bases not matched to a gene: 4. The DNA for the CDR3 is TGTGCCAGCTCACCACCGGGGGGGTCCCCCTACGAGCAGTACTTC. As protein: CASSPPGGSPYEQYF.

This chain connects TRBV4-1 to TRBJ2-2; maybe TRBD2 (5 bases). V was shortened by 3 bases and J by 6 bases, with 14 bases between the two germline ends. Germline V CDR1 and CDR2: MGHRA, YSYEKL. The CDR3 loop spans 15 amino acids. This CDR3 is CASSHGGSGAGELFF. The DNA of the CDR3 is TGCGCCAGCAGCCACGGAGGCAGTGGCGCCGGGGAGCTGTTTTTT.

The chain couples TRBV2 to TRBJ2-7; 16 bases line up with TRBD2. The CDR3 extends over 15 amino acids. CDR1 is SNHLY, CDR2 FYNNEI, per germline. V was clipped by 7 bases and J by 7 bases; unmatched bases: 7. CDR3 sequence: CASKGLAGGPWEQYF. In DNA, the CDR3 is TGTGCCAGCAAGGGACTAGCGGGAGGGCCTTGGGAGCAGTACTTC.

This clone was recorded many times. The chain is built from TRBV7-9 and TRBJ1-4; D call uncertain. The CDR3 contains 15 residues. Trimming removed 5 bases at V and 8 bases at J, with 18 bases between. Germline values: CDR1 SEHNR, CDR2 FQNEAQ (reference sequence). CDR3 nucleotide sequence: TGTGCCAGCAGCACCTGGACGGACGAGGGAGAAAAACTGTTTTTT. Translation: CASSTWTDEGEKLFF.

This clone was counted between two and nine times. The chain carries TRBV30 and TRBJ1-1; D is undetermined. Trimming cost V 1 base and J 1 base, with 7 bases left between them. In germline, CDR1 is GTSNPN, CDR2 SVGIG (reference sequence). This CDR3 region has 13 residues. CDR3 protein: CAWSGHRNTEAFF. DNA of the CDR3: TGTGCCTGGAGTGGCCACAGGAACACTGAAGCTTTCTTT.

This chain connects TRBV4-2 to TRBJ1-3; possible D gene TRBD1, 6 bases. Germline CDR1 reads LGHNA; CDR2 reads YNFKEQ. V lost 3 bases and J lost 4, with 10 bases in between. The CDR3 loop spans 14 amino acids. DNA of the CDR3: TGTGCCAGCAGCCATCCGGGGGGCGGAAACACCATATATTTT. Protein sequence: CASSHPGGGNTIYF.

V usage is TRBV9 and J usage is TRBJ1-5; possibly TRBD1 for D (5 bases). The CDR3 runs 15 residues. CDR1 SGDLS and CDR2 YYNGEE come from the germline V gene. Trimming removed 4 bases from V and 1 base from J, with 12 bases in between. The DNA for the CDR3 is TGTGCCAGCAGCCCAGGGTTGGGCAGCAATCAGCCCCAGCATTTT. Protein product: CASSPGLGSNQPQHF.

The chain uses TRBV19 and TRBJ2-6, with a possible D match to TRBD1 (5 bases). Trimming took off 4 bases at V and 2 bases at J, with 9 bases between the two ends. Germline CDR1 LNHDA, CDR2 SQIVND (reference sequence). This CDR3 is 15 amino acids long. The CDR3 is CASSNFRAGANVLTF. CDR3 DNA sequence: TGTGCCAGTAGTAACTTCAGGGCTGGGGCCAACGTCCTGACTTTC.

This rearrangement joins TRBV7-9 to TRBJ1-2; 7 nucleotides line up with TRBD1. This CDR3 has 14 amino acids. Germline CDR1 and CDR2: SEHNR and FQNEAQ (reference sequence). The V and J ends lost 3 bases and 7 bases, in that order; junction bases with no gene match: 8. The CDR3 DNA reads TGTGCCAGCAGCTTCGAGGGGGCGACTCTTGGCTACACCTTC. Translated, it gives CASSFEGATLGYTF.

This sequence joins TRBV13 and TRBJ2-4, with 12 bases lining up with TRBD2. In germline, CDR1 is PRHDT, CDR2 FYEKMQ (reference sequence). The CDR3 loop spans 17 amino acids. The V segment lost 0 bases and the J segment 4 bases; nucleotides outside the gene matches: 4. CDR3 bases: TGTGCCAGCAGCTTAGGCGGAGGACTAGCGGGGAAAAACATTCAGTACTTC. Its protein product is CASSLGGGLAGKNIQYF. Full variable domain (missing parts from reference TRBV13 and TRBJ2-4): AAGVIQSPRHLIKEKRETATLKCYPIPRHDTVYWYQQGPGQDPQFLISFYEKMQSDKGSIPDRFSAQQFSDYHSELNMSSLELGDSALYFCASSLGGGLAGKNIQYFGAGTRLSVL.

The gene calls are TRBV5-5 and TRBJ1-6; tentative D call: TRBD1 (5 bases). V was clipped by 3 bases and J by 13 bases, with 14 bases between them. Germline V lookup: CDR1 SGHKS, CDR2 YYEKEE (reference sequence). The CDR3 has 13 amino acids. CDR3: CASSWDWALPLHF. The CDR3 bases are TGTGCCAGCAGCTGGGACTGGGCCCTCCCCCTCCACTTT.

The rearrangement uses TRBV5-8 and TRBJ2-7, with D possibly being TRBD2 (5 bases). Trimming shortened V by 4 bases and J by 0 bases, and 14 bases separated the two germline ends. Germline V gene lookup returns CDR1 SGHTS and CDR2 YDEGEE. CDR3 length: 15 amino acids. This CDR3 reads CASSPGGLLSYEQYF. The CDR3 DNA is TGTGCCAGCAGCCCCGGCGGGCTACTCTCCTACGAGCAGTACTTC. Drawing the rest from reference TRBV5-8 and TRBJ2-7, the complete variable domain is EAGVTQSPTHLIKTRGQQATLRCSPISGHTSVYWYQQALGLGLQFLLWYDEGEERNRGNFPPRFSGRQFPNYSSELNVNALELEDSALYLCASSPGGLLSYEQYFGPGTRLTVT.

This chain links TRBV5-5 with TRBJ2-7; maybe TRBD2 (5 bases). The CDR3 has 13 residues. Germline assignment: CDR1 SGHKS and CDR2 YYEKEE (reference sequence). Deletions cut 4 bases from V and 4 bases from J, with 12 bases between. In DNA form, the CDR3 reads TGTGCCAGCAGCCCGAACGGGATTTACGAGCAGTACTTC. Translation gives CASSPNGIYEQYF.

The genes are TRBV6-5 and TRBJ1-5; 10 bases are shared with TRBD1. This CDR3 is built from 14 residues. With V trimmed by 5 bases and J by 6 bases, 4 bases remained unmatched. Germline CDR1 is MNHEY and CDR2 is SVGAGI. The CDR3 nucleotides read TGTGCCAGCAGTCGGACAGGGGGAGTTCAGCCCCAGCATTTT. Amino acids: CASSRTGGVQPQHF.

J is TRBJ1-1 and V is TRBV7-3; no definite D call. This CDR3 has 13 amino acids. V was cut by 3 bases and J by 1 base, with 6 bases left in between. From germline, CDR1 is SGHTA and CDR2 FQGTGA. The CDR3 DNA reads TGTGCCAGCAGCTTCCAGGAGAACACTGAAGCTTTCTTT. Amino acids: CASSFQENTEAFF.

The chain joins TRBV19 to TRBJ2-2, with TRBD2 identical over 7 bases. J was trimmed by 7 bases and V by 8 bases; bases with no gene match: 1. From germline, CDR1 is LNHDA and CDR2 SQIVND (reference sequence). The CDR3 has 11 amino acids. In DNA, the CDR3 is TGTGCCAGTCGGGGGGTCGGGGAGCTGTTTTTT. It yields the protein CASRGVGELFF.

The chain couples TRBV6-1 to TRBJ1-2; no clear D. Germline V gives CDR1 MNHNS, CDR2 SASEGT. The CDR3 is 14 residues long. Trimming removed 3 bases from V and 0 bases from J, with 8 bases in between. The CDR3 region has the DNA TGTGCCAGCAGTGACGAGGGAACTAACTATGGCTACACCTTC. It specifies CASSDEGTNYGYTF.

The rearrangement links TRBV5-6 to TRBJ2-7, with 9 bases matching TRBD1. Germline assignment: CDR1 SGHDT and CDR2 YYEEEE. This CDR3 region has 14 residues. The V gene end was trimmed by 3 bases and the J gene end by 6 bases; junction bases not matched to a gene: 7. CDR3 DNA sequence: TGTGCCAGCAGCTCCCGGGACAGGGTGGTCGAGCAGTACTTC. Encoded protein: CASSSRDRVVEQYF. Supplemented by reference TRBV5-6 and TRBJ2-7, the full variable domain reads DAGVTQSPTHLIKTRGQQVTLRCSPKSGHDTVSWYQQALGQGPQFIFQYYEEEERQRGNFPDRFSGHQFPNYSSELNVNALLLGDSALYLCASSSRDRVVEQYFGPGTRLTVT.

This clone ranks as medium-sized. The CDR3 coding sequence is TGTGCCACGGTTAAGACCGGGACTAGCGGGAGCCTAGGGCAGTTCTTC. Translating gives CATVKTGTSGSLGQFF. This chain links TRBV2 with TRBJ2-1; 14 nucleotides agree with TRBD2. J was trimmed by 12 bases and V by 10 bases; bases with no gene match: 17. The germline V gene encodes CDR1 SNHLY and CDR2 FYNNEI. The CDR3 consists of 16 residues.

V gene TRBV4-2 combines with J gene TRBJ2-1, with 8 bases lining up with TRBD2. This CDR3 is 16 amino acids long. The V gene's germline CDR1 is LGHNA and CDR2 YNFKEQ. V trimming: 0 bases; J trimming: 4 bases; junction bases outside the gene matches: 5. Written as DNA, the CDR3 is TGTGCCAGCAGCCAAGAGGGAACTAGCGGTTACAATGAGCAGTTCTTC. It is translated as CASSQEGTSGYNEQFF.

The V and J genes are TRBV30 and TRBJ2-5; 10 bases are shared with TRBD2. Germline V gene sequence: CDR1 GTSNPN, CDR2 SVGIG (reference sequence). The CDR3 runs 16 residues. The trim removed 2 bases at V and 5 bases at J, leaving 11 bases unmatched. This chain's CDR3 is CAWSTGLADFGETQYF. The CDR3 DNA reads TGTGCCTGGAGTACAGGACTAGCGGACTTCGGGGAGACCCAGTACTTC.

The chain employs TRBV6-5 and TRBJ1-5, with 7 positions matching TRBD1. CDR1 and CDR2 from the germline V gene are MNHEY and SVGAGI. This CDR3 is 15 amino acids long. The V segment lost 10 bases and the J segment 1 base; nucleotides outside the gene matches: 10. The CDR3 loop reads CATQGESGSNQPQHF. CDR3 DNA: TGTGCCACCCAGGGGGAGTCGGGAAGCAATCAGCCCCAGCATTTT.

This chain joins TRBV5-6 and TRBJ2-7, with TRBD1 matching over 8 bases. J gave up 6 bases and V 3 bases, and 5 bases lay outside the gene matches. Germline values: CDR1 SGHDT, CDR2 YYEEEE. The CDR3 has 13 residues. The CDR3 DNA is TGTGCCAGCAGCTGGAATGACAGGGGCGAGCAGTACTTC. Its protein is CASSWNDRGEQYF.

The CDR3 is CAISEVDRPGYF. The CDR3 nucleotides read TGTGCCATCAGTGAGGTGGACAGGCCGGGGTACTTC. V gene TRBV10-3 combines with J gene TRBJ2-7; 7 bases fit TRBD1. This CDR3 has 12 amino acids. With V trimmed by 2 bases and J by 12 bases, 7 bases remained unmatched. Germline CDR1 reads ENHRY; CDR2 reads SYGVKD.